This entry is about one T cell receptor beta chain. This record belongs to a study of blood T cell repertoires in COVID-19. Study background: COVID-19 samples from acute and convalescent phases originated in the United States, Italy and Spain. The analysed material was cDNA or gDNA that came from T cells, B-cell-depleted T cells, or PBMCs.

The CDR3 spans 11 residues. V dropped 1 base and J dropped 11 bases, with 8 bases sitting between them. Germline CDR1 and CDR2: PRHDT and FYEKMQ (reference sequence). As handled by the study authors: The assay estimated nucleated cells by amplifying reference gene primers. Assay used: immunoSEQ multiplex PCR; TCRdb lists only in-frame clones, some missing. D and trimming come from the DNA, and the V and J calls and clone size come from that table. The sample has 250,000 to 350,000 clones; roughly 90% are singletons. The sample taken for sequencing was peripheral blood. The J gene is TRBJ1-1, the V gene TRBV13, with D hard to call. The TCR originated in a woman aged 55-70 years with acute or convalescent COVID-19. The CDR3 DNA reads as TGTGCCAGCAGCTTAGAAGGGAGTGCTTTCTTT. Translating gives CASSLEGSAFF.